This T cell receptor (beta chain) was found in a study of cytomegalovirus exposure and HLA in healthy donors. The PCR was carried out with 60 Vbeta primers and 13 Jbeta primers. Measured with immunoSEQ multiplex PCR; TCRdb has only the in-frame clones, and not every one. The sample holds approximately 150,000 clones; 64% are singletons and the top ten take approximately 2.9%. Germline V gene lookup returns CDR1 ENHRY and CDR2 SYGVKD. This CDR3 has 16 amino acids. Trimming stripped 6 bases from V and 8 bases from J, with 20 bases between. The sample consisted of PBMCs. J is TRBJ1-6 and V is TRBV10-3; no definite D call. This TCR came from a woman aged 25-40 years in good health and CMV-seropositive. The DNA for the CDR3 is TGTGCCATCAGGCCAGCGATGGTAACGGAAGATTCACCCCTCCACTTT. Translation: CAIRPAMVTEDSPLHF.